The next 8 T cell receptor beta chains were all read from a single sample in a study of blood T cell repertoires in COVID-19. The protocol was immunoSEQ multiplex PCR, while the TCRdb copy is restricted to in-frame clones and leaves out a portion. The sample lists 150,000 to 200,000 clones; more than 70% were seen once. Specimen: peripheral blood. These receptors all come from a man aged 45-65 years who had recovered from COVID-19.

The V and J genes are TRBV18 and TRBJ2-7; 7 nucleotides match TRBD2. Germline V gene data show CDR1 as KGHSH and CDR2 as LQKENI. The CDR3 totals 16 residues. Losses at the gene ends were 2 bases for V and 1 base for J; bases not matched to a gene: 8. Here the CDR3 DNA reads TGTGCCAGCTCACCAGAGGCGGCGGGAGAATCCTACGAGCAGTACTTC. Its translation: CASSPEAAGESYEQYF.

The chain employs TRBV12-3 or TRBV12-4 and TRBJ2-5; D not certain. Trimming stripped 2 bases from V and 1 base from J, with 5 bases between. This CDR3 comprises 13 residues. CDR3: CASSLSVQETQYF. DNA for the CDR3: TGTGCCAGCAGTTTATCCGTCCAAGAGACCCAGTACTTC.

This chain links TRBV19 with TRBJ1-1, with 7 bases that match TRBD1. V lost 7 bases to trimming and J lost 8 bases; unmatched junction nucleotides: 22. The CDR3 is 17 residues long. CDR1 and CDR2 from the germline V gene are LNHDA and SQIVND (reference sequence). CDR3 region: CASNARQGLPTVLEAFF. CDR3 sequence (DNA): TGTGCCAGTAATGCGAGACAGGGTCTTCCTACCGTCCTGGAAGCTTTCTTT.

The chain uses TRBV28 and TRBJ2-2, with D tentatively TRBD2 (6 bases). The CDR3 spans 15 residues. The ends were cut back, 6 bases at V and 3 bases at J, with 14 bases in the middle. Per the germline V gene, CDR1 is MDHEN and CDR2 is SYDVKM. The DNA of the CDR3 is TGTGCCAGCAGACAGCCGGGACTGTACACCGGGGAGCTGTTTTTT. Protein: CASRQPGLYTGELFF.

The rearrangement uses TRBV5-1 and TRBJ2-1, with TRBD2 identical over 7 bases. This CDR3 has 16 residues. CDR1 is SGHRS and CDR2 is YFSETQ in the germline V gene. J was trimmed by 7 bases and V by 0 bases; bases with no gene match: 10. CDR3 in amino acids: CASSLVGLIRGNEQFF. The DNA for the CDR3 is TGCGCCAGCAGCTTGGTGGGACTAATCCGGGGGAATGAGCAGTTCTTC.

This sequence joins TRBV2 and TRBJ1-4; a weak D match, TRBD1 (5 bases). Germline V gene lookup returns CDR1 SNHLY and CDR2 FYNNEI. The V and J ends lost 6 bases and 4 bases respectively, with 15 bases between them. This CDR3 is 15 amino acids long. Here the CDR3 DNA reads TGTGCCAGCAGCGGTCCAGGGCAGGTTAATGAAAAACTGTTTTTT. It translates to CASSGPGQVNEKLFF.

The V gene is TRBV5-8, the J gene TRBJ1-1; 9 nucleotides match TRBD1. Germline V lookup: CDR1 SGHTS, CDR2 YDEGEE. V was clipped by 4 bases and J by 6 bases; unmatched bases: 7. The CDR3 totals 14 residues. Here the CDR3 DNA reads TGTGCCAGCAGCACCCGCAGGACAGGGGCTGAAGCTTTCTTT. Amino acid sequence: CASSTRRTGAEAFF.

There are a few counts of this clone. V usage is TRBV19 and J usage is TRBJ2-7; 8 bases line up with TRBD1. This CDR3 has 15 residues. Germline loops: CDR1 LNHDA, CDR2 SQIVND (reference sequence). Germline trimming cut 2 bases from V and 5 bases from J; bases unmatched to any gene: 8. The DNA for the CDR3 is TGTGCCAGTAGTATAACCGACAGGGGTCAGGACGAGCAGTACTTC. It translates to CASSITDRGQDEQYF.